Reported below is one TCR beta chain. Sequencing was performed with immunoSEQ multiplex PCR; in TCRdb, only in-frame clones are kept and a portion is missing. Of 26,000 or so clones listed, 92% are singletons. The sample belongs to a study of blood T cell repertoires in COVID-19. CDR1 and CDR2 from the germline V gene are SGHKS and YYEKEE (reference sequence). V lost 4 bases to trimming and J lost 2 bases; unmatched junction nucleotides: 6. This CDR3 spans 14 amino acids. The receptor was isolated from a human donor in a cohort sampled during active COVID-19. Sample: peripheral blood. This chain links TRBV5-5 with TRBJ2-7; 7 bases are a match to TRBD2. CDR3 loop: CASSPSGGAYEQYV. Written as DNA, the CDR3 is TGTGCCAGCAGCCCCTCTGGGGGGGCCTACGAGCAGTACGTC.